Listed below are T cell receptor beta chains from one sample, sequenced in a study of cytomegalovirus exposure and HLA in healthy donors. Method: immunoSEQ multiplex PCR; TCRdb's copy keeps in-frame clones and lacks some. The sample carries 150,000 to 200,000 clones, less than 80% recorded once. Input material: PBMCs. The receptors stem from a female donor in good health and CMV-seronegative. CDR3s include the opening cysteine and the closing phenylalanine or tryptophan. Fields, in order: CDR3 length, clone size, V gene, J gene, D gene, CDR3 DNA, CDR3 protein. D genes are given only for firm matches. Clone size is given for some rows only: seen once, a few or many times, or a class if the clone is expanded.

14	once	TRBV27	TRBJ1-2	TRBD1	TGTGCCAGCAGTTCCCGACAGGGCATCTATGGCTACACCTTC	CASSSRQGIYGYTF
15	.	TRBV7-3	TRBJ2-1	.	TGTGCCAGCAGCTTTGGGGGGGGCGGTTGGGATGAGCAGTTCTTC	CASSFGGGGWDEQFF
15	.	TRBV19	TRBJ2-2	TRBD2	TGTGCCAGTAGTATCGGGACTAGCGGGGGCGGGGAGCTGTTTTTT	CASSIGTSGGGELFF
15	once	TRBV4-1	TRBJ2-3	.	TGCGCCAGCAGCCAAGATTGGAGCGGAGGGGGGGCGCAGTATTTT	CASSQDWSGGGAQYF
19	.	TRBV28	TRBJ2-1	TRBD2	TGTGCCAGCAGCCTAGCCCGACCGATCGGCGGGAGGGCATACAATGAGCAGTTCTTC	CASSLARPIGGRAYNEQFF
14	.	TRBV10-3	TRBJ1-5	.	TGTGCCATCAGGAAGGAAGGGGACAATCAGCCCCAGCATTTT	CAIRKEGDNQPQHF
16	few	TRBV4-1	TRBJ1-3	TRBD1	TGCGCCAGCAGCCAAGCCCAGGGGGCAGGTGGAAACACCATATATTTT	CASSQAQGAGGNTIYF
15	.	TRBV6-4	TRBJ1-3	.	TGTGCCAGCAGCCCCCCAGGGTTCTCTGGAAACACCATATATTTT	CASSPPGFSGNTIYF
12	few	TRBV2	TRBJ1-1	TRBD1	TGTGCCAGCAGTGAGGACAGGCGAGGAGCTTTCTTT	CASSEDRRGAFF
15	.	TRBV5-1	TRBJ2-7	TRBD2	TGCGCCAGCAGCTTGGACCCTAGCGGGGCGTACGAGCAGTACTTC	CASSLDPSGAYEQYF
13	few	TRBV6-5	TRBJ2-7	.	TGTGCCAGCAGCGCCGCCGAGGACAACGAGCAGTACTTC	CASSAAEDNEQYF
16	.	TRBV4-1	TRBJ1-4	TRBD1	TGCGCCAGCAGCCGGTCCGGACAGGGGGAGGTGGAAAAACTGTTTTTT	CASSRSGQGEVEKLFF